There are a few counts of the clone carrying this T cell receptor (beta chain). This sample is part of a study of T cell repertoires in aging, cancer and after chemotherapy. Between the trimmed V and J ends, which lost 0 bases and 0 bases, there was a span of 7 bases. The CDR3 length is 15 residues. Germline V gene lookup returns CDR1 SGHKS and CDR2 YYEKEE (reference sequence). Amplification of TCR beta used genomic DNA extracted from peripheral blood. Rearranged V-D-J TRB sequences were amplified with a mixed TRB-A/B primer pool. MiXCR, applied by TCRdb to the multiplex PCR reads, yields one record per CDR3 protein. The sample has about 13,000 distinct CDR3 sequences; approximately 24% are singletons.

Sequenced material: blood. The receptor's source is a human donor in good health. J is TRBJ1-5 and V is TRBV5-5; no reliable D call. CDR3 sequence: CASSLVLDSNQPQHF. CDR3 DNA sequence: TGTGCCAGCAGCTTGGTTCTGGATAGCAATCAGCCCCAGCATTTT.